This T cell receptor beta chain appears in the sequencing data of a study of blood T cell repertoires in COVID-19. The wider study: The United States, Italy and Spain provided the acute and convalescent COVID-19 samples. The cDNA or gDNA used as material had been derived from T cells, B-cell-depleted T cells, or PBMCs.

In the authors' methods: From reference gene primer amplification, estimates of nucleated cell counts were derived. Clones were read by immunoSEQ multiplex PCR, and TCRdb kept only the in-frame ones, dropping some. V, J and clone size reflect that table, while D and trimming were determined from the DNA. The table records around 130,000 clones, approximately 80% of them present only once. Deletions cut 4 bases from V and 7 bases from J, with 14 bases between. The CDR3 contains 14 residues. Per the germline V gene, CDR1 is SGHRS and CDR2 is YFSETQ. The material sequenced was peripheral blood. The chain carries TRBV5-1 and TRBJ1-4, with a tentative D call TRBD1 (5 bases). The clonotype comes from a woman aged 60 to 75 with acute or convalescent COVID-19. The CDR3 loop reads CASSPVGGSEKLFF. Written as DNA, the CDR3 is TGCGCCAGCAGCCCGGTCGGGGGGAGTGAAAAACTGTTTTTT. Combining the CDR3 with reference TRBV5-1 and TRBJ1-4 gives the whole variable domain KAGVTQTPRYLIKTRGQQVTLSCSPISGHRSVSWYQQTPGQGLQFLFEYFSETQRNKGNFPGRFSGRQFSNSRSEMNVSTLELGDSALYLCASSPVGGSEKLFFGSGTQLSVL.